What follows are 24 T cell receptor beta chains derived from one specimen sequenced in a study of shared clonotypes between healthy human individuals. Only in-frame clones appear in the TCRdb table, and some are missing; sequencing was by immunoSEQ multiplex PCR. The sample consists of some 2,100,000 clones, 90% to 97% of them appearing once. The sample was naive CD4+ T cells sorted from blood. Subset reported: CD45RA+ positively selected. All receptors derive from a man younger than 35 in good health.

The chain links TRBV6-5 to TRBJ2-3; D not certain. V shed 5 bases and J shed 3 bases, with 6 bases lying between them. The germline gives CDR1 MNHEY, CDR2 SVGAGI. The CDR3 loop spans 12 amino acids. CDR3 nucleotides: TGTGCCAGCAGTACGCGAACAGATACGCAGTATTTT. Translating gives CASSTRTDTQYF.

This chain connects TRBV10-3 to TRBJ2-2; 10 nucleotides agree with TRBD2. Germline values: CDR1 ENHRY, CDR2 SYGVKD. V lost 4 bases and J lost 5; bases outside the gene matches: 4. CDR3 length: 15 amino acids. In nucleotides, the CDR3 is TGTGCCATCAGTGGATTACTAGCGGGGACCGGGGAGCTGTTTTTT. It translates to CAISGLLAGTGELFF.

The chain employs TRBV5-1 and TRBJ2-1; 11 bases align to TRBD1. V lost 4 bases, J lost 6 bases, and 6 bases stayed unmatched. The length of the CDR3 is 15 residues. Germline V CDR1 and CDR2: SGHRS, YFSETQ. CDR3 nucleotides: TGCGCCAGCAGCATCCAAGGGACAGGGGGCAATGAGCAGTTCTTC. Its protein is CASSIQGTGGNEQFF.

Here the CDR3 DNA reads TGTGCCAGCAGCTTGGCGGGCGCGGGGGCTAACACCGGGGAGCTGTTTTTT. Amino acid sequence: CASSLAGAGANTGELFF. V is TRBV5-4 and J is TRBJ2-2; the D gene is possibly TRBD2 (7 bases). Trimming took 0 bases from V and 2 from J, leaving 14 bases between them. The CDR3 runs 17 residues. Germline V gene data show CDR1 as SGHNT and CDR2 as YYREEE (reference sequence).

The CDR3 sequence is CASSLLGQPMNTEAFF. For the CDR3, the DNA is TGCGCCAGCAGCTTGTTGGGACAGCCCATGAACACTGAAGCTTTCTTT. V gene TRBV5-1 combines with J gene TRBJ1-1; TRBD1 aligns across 7 bases. Trimming took 1 base from V and 0 from J; bases not matched to a gene: 6. In germline, CDR1 is SGHRS, CDR2 YFSETQ. This CDR3 has 16 amino acids.

This clone was observed once. This chain connects TRBV28 to TRBJ2-7; D remains unclear. The CDR3 length is 14 residues. V was pared by 6 bases and J by 6 bases, with 18 bases between. Germline loops: CDR1 MDHEN, CDR2 SYDVKM. This CDR3 reads CASSRSVELREQYF. In DNA, the CDR3 is TGTGCCAGCAGCAGATCCGTGGAACTACGCGAGCAGTACTTC.

CDR3 in DNA: TGTGCCAGCAGTTACGGGCGGGGGGGAACCTACGAGCAGTACTTC. As protein: CASSYGRGGTYEQYF. The rearrangement uses TRBV6-5 and TRBJ2-7, with TRBD2 identical over 9 bases. The V gene end was trimmed by 2 bases and the J gene end by 2 bases; junction bases not matched to a gene: 4. In germline, CDR1 is MNHEY, CDR2 SVGAGI. There are 15 residues in the CDR3.

This clone showed up just once. Other DNA sequences of this sample code for an identical CDR3. The chain recombines TRBV10-3 with TRBJ2-2, with TRBD2 identical over 8 bases. Germline-derived CDR1 and CDR2 are ENHRY and SYGVKD. The V gene end was trimmed by 6 bases and the J gene end by 6 bases; junction bases not matched to a gene: 0. This CDR3 has 12 amino acids. In nucleotides, the CDR3 is TGTGCCATCAGCGGGGGGGCCGGGGAGCTGTTTTTT. This sequence encodes CAISGGAGELFF.

CDR3 in amino acids: CASSPDRGFFNEQFF. CDR3 in DNA: TGCGCCAGCAGCCCCGACAGGGGATTTTTCAATGAGCAGTTCTTC. This chain uses TRBV10-1 with TRBJ2-1, with TRBD1 identical over 8 bases. The ends lost 6 bases at V and 6 bases at J; junction bases unmatched: 10. The CDR3 consists of 15 residues. The V gene's germline CDR1 is WNHNN and CDR2 SYGVQD (reference sequence).

This clone was detected a few times. The V and J genes are TRBV18 and TRBJ1-2; D remains ambiguous. Trimming took off 6 bases at V and 7 bases at J, with 18 bases between the two ends. The CDR3 loop spans 14 amino acids. Germline V gene lookup returns CDR1 KGHSH and CDR2 LQKENI. The CDR3 coding sequence is TGTGCCAGCTCGCAGCAGGAGATTCGGGGTGGCTACACCTTC. It translates to CASSQQEIRGGYTF.

The CDR3 is CASSPQTSGSKFF. CDR3 coding DNA: TGTGCCAGCAGCCCCCAGACTAGCGGGAGTAAGTTCTTC. This chain joins TRBV4-2 and TRBJ2-1, with 12 nucleotides matching TRBD2. Germline CDR1 and CDR2: LGHNA and YNFKEQ. The CDR3 is made up of 13 amino acids. Trimming at V came to 4 bases and at J to 14 bases, leaving 6 bases not matched to a gene.

The chain has TRBV2 and TRBJ2-1; D is unresolved. The CDR3 is made up of 15 amino acids. V was clipped by 3 bases and J by 0 bases, with 9 bases between them. From germline, CDR1 is SNHLY and CDR2 FYNNEI. As DNA, the CDR3 is TGTGCCAGCAGTGAGGACGTTAGCTCCTACAATGAGCAGTTCTTC. It translates to CASSEDVSSYNEQFF. The variable domain in full, with the rest retrieved from reference TRBV2 and TRBJ2-1, is EPEVTQTPSHQVTQMGQEVILRCVPISNHLYFYWYRQILGQKVEFLVSFYNNEISEKSEIFDDQFSVERPDGSNFTLKIRSTKLEDSAMYFCASSEDVSSYNEQFFGPGTRLTVL.

The chain couples TRBV4-2 to TRBJ1-1; D possibly corresponds to TRBD1 (5 bases). The CDR3 has 15 amino acids. Germline CDR1 LGHNA, CDR2 YNFKEQ. V lost 0 bases, J lost 3 bases, and 11 bases lay in between. CDR3: CASSQEGAVDTEAFF. Written as DNA, the CDR3 is TGTGCCAGCAGCCAAGAAGGGGCGGTTGACACTGAAGCTTTCTTT.

The chain couples TRBV6-5 to TRBJ2-5; D unresolved. Trimming took off 2 bases at V and 1 base at J, with 8 bases between the two ends. CDR3 length: 14 residues. Germline CDR1 reads MNHEY; CDR2 reads SVGAGI. The CDR3 coding sequence is TGTGCCAGCAGTTACGAGACGGGCCAAGAGACCCAGTACTTC. Translation gives CASSYETGQETQYF.

This sequence joins TRBV29-1 and TRBJ1-2; D is ambiguous. Per germline, CDR1 SQVTM and CDR2 ANQGSEA. The CDR3 is 12 residues long. V lost 3 bases to trimming and J lost 3 bases, with 8 bases between them. In DNA form, the CDR3 reads TGCAGCGTTGATACGGGGTACTATGGCTACACCTTC. This translates into CSVDTGYYGYTF.

As for this clone: The sample contains more than one DNA sequence encoding this CDR3. The rearrangement uses TRBV5-1 and TRBJ1-5, with D perhaps TRBD1 (6 bases). V gave up 0 bases and J gave up 5 bases, with 12 bases separating them. Germline V lookup: CDR1 SGHRS, CDR2 YFSETQ. The CDR3 is 15 amino acids. The CDR3 is CASSLATGRDQPQHF. CDR3 coding DNA: TGCGCCAGCAGCTTGGCAACAGGGAGAGATCAGCCCCAGCATTTT.

The chain carries TRBV7-2 and TRBJ2-1, with D hard to call. V lost 5 bases to trimming and J lost 9 bases, with 11 bases between them. Germline V gene lookup returns CDR1 SGHTA and CDR2 FQGNSA. The CDR3 loop spans 12 amino acids. The CDR3 nucleotides read TGTGCCAGCAGCCCAGGATTGGCTGAGCAGTTCTTC. Amino acid sequence: CASSPGLAEQFF.

The chain is built from TRBV2 and TRBJ2-5; 7 nucleotides line up with TRBD1. The CDR3 extends over 14 amino acids. Germline-derived CDR1 and CDR2 are SNHLY and FYNNEI. J lost 5 bases, V lost 4 bases, and 7 bases had no gene match. In DNA, the CDR3 is TGTGCCAGCAGTGCACAGGGGAGTTCTGAGACCCAGTACTTC. It encodes CASSAQGSSETQYF.

V gene TRBV18 combines with J gene TRBJ1-5; the D gene is possibly TRBD1 (5 bases). Between the trimmed V and J ends, which lost 5 bases and 0 bases, there was a span of 11 bases. Germline V CDR1 and CDR2: KGHSH, LQKENI. This CDR3 has 15 residues. CDR3 nucleotide sequence: TGTGCCAGCTCAGGGACGGCCAATAGCAATCAGCCCCAGCATTTT. Residues: CASSGTANSNQPQHF.

J is TRBJ2-7 and V is TRBV7-2; D unresolved. V lost 1 base to trimming and J lost 3 bases, with 7 bases between them. The CDR3 sequence is 13 residues long. Per the germline V gene, CDR1 is SGHTA and CDR2 is FQGNSA. CDR3 protein: CASSLEGHYEQYF. Written as DNA, the CDR3 is TGTGCCAGCAGCTTAGAAGGTCACTACGAGCAGTACTTC.

CDR3 DNA sequence: TGTGCCAGCAGCTCCCCCGGGACAAACTCCTACGAGCAGTACTTC. It is translated as CASSSPGTNSYEQYF. The V call is TRBV7-2, the J call TRBJ2-7; D is perhaps TRBD1 (6 bases). There are 15 residues in the CDR3. The germline V gene encodes CDR1 SGHTA and CDR2 FQGNSA. Trimming shortened V by 4 bases and J by 0 bases, and 13 bases separated the two germline ends.

The chain uses TRBV5-6 and TRBJ1-6; D is uncertain. V was pared by 2 bases and J by 5 bases, with 17 bases between. Germline lookup yields CDR1 SGHDT and CDR2 YYEEEE. CDR3 length: 17 residues. The CDR3 DNA reads as TGTGCCAGCAGCTTAGGCGGGTTGCCACTAAATAATTCACCCCTCCACTTT. It yields the protein CASSLGGLPLNNSPLHF.

The chain couples TRBV5-1 to TRBJ2-5; TRBD1 matches 9 bases. The CDR3 has 15 residues. V shed 3 bases and J 4 bases; nucleotides not matched to a gene: 7. CDR1 SGHRS and CDR2 YFSETQ come from the germline V gene. The CDR3, as DNA: TGCGCCAGCAGCTGGGGGGACAGGGATGGAGAGACCCAGTACTTC. Translating gives CASSWGDRDGETQYF.

Details on this clone: Other nucleotide sequences in the sample specify the same CDR3. The chain is built from TRBV6-1 and TRBJ1-3, with D unclear. The V gene lost 8 bases and the J gene lost 0 bases, with 8 bases spanning the gap. Germline-derived CDR1 and CDR2 are MNHNS and SASEGT. The CDR3 totals 13 residues. The CDR3 nucleotides are TGTGCCAGCCGAGAGAGCTCTGGAAACACCATATATTTT. This sequence encodes CASRESSGNTIYF.